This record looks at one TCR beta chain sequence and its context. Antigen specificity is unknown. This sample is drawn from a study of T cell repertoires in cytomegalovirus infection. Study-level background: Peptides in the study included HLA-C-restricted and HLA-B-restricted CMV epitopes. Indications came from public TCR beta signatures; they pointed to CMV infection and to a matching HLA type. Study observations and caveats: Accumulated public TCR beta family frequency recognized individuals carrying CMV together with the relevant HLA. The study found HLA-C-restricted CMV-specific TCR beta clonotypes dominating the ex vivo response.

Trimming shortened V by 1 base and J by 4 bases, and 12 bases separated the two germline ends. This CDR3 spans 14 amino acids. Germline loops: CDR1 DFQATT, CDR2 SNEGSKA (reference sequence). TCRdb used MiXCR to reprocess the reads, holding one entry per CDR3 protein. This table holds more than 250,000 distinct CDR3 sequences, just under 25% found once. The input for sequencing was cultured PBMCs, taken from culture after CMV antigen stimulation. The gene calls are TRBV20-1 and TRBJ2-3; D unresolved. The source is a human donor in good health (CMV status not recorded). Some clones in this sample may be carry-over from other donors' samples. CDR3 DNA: TGCAGTGCTAGAGTCCTGGGTGGCGCAGATACGCAGTATTTT. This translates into CSARVLGGADTQYF.